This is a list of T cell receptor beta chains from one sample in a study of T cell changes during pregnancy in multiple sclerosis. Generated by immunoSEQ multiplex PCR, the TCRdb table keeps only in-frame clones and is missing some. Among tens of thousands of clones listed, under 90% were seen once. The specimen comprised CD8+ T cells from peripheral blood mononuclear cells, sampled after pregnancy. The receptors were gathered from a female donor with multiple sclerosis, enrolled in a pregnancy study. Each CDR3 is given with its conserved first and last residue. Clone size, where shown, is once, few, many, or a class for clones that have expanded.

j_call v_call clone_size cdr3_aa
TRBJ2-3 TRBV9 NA CASSRTGGGTDTQYF
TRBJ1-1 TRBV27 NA CATLSDGLEAFF
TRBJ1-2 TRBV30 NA CAWSVPTVYGYTF
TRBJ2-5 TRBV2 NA CASSDIGTGFQETQYF
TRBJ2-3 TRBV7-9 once CASSLTGGTDTQYF
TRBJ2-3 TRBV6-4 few CASSDSAGGPDTQYF
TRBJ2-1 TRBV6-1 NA CASSEGGGPYNEQFF
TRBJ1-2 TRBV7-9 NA CASSSGGDNYGYTF
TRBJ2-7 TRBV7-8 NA CASSLLPGVPYEQYF
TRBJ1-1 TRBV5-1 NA CASSLGQGPEAFF
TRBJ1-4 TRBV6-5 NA CASSTAGQANEKLFF
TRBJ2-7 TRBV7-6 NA CASSLASGGAHYEQYF
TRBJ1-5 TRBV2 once CASSEAALEVRQPQHF
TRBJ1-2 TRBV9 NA CASSVSADGEEGYTF
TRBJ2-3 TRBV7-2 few CASSLAVSQDTQYF
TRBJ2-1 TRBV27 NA CASRLDSYNEQFF
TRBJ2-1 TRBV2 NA CASDLADEQFF
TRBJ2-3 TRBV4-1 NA CASSRPGTEDTQYF
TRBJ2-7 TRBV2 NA CASVAGGPYEQYF
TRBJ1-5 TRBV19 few CATGTGDQPQHF
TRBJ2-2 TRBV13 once CASSSWTSGYTGELFF
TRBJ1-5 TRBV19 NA CASSIVGNYQPQHF
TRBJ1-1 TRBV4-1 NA CASSQVLFGGYTEAFF
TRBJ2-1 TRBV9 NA CASSVALGGSYNEQFF
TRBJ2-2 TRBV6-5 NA CASSYSSENTGELFF
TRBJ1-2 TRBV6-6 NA CASSYRGPNYGYTF
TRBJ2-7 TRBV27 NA CASSPGDYEQYF
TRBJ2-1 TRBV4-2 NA CASSPAGGMRGRPDEQFF
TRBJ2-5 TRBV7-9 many CASSLDKGARETQYF
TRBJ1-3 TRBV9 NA CASSDSSGNTIYF
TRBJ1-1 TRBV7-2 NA CASSPRTGGATEAFF
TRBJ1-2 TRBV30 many CAWSHGAGYTF
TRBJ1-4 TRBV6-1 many CASSEAGGEYEKLFF
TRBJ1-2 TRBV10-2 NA CANDGQPYYGYTF
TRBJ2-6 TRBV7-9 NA CASREGANVLTF
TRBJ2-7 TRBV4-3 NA CASSRILAGAVEQYF
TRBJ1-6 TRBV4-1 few CASSLLQVRQDSPLHF
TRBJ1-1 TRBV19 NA CASSAMGGPREGTEAFF
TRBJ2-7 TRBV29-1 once CSVEDSGYEQYF
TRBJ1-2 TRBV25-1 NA CASSPISQDSTLFYGYTF
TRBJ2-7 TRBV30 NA CAWSTQANHYEQYF
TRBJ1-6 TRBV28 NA CASHSGQGSSYNSPLHF
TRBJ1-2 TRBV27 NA CASSWTGGNYGYTF
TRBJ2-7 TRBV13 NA CASSSQAGDPLGEQYF
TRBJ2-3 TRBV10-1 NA CASSESDRPTDTQYF
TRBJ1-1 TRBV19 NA CASSIDGGFMNTEAFF
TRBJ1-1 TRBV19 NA CASSLQGSGPEAFF
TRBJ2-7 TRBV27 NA CASRGTVLSYEQYF
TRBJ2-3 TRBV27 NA CASSGLAGGPDTQYF
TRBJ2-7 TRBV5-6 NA CASSLWLELASSYEQYF
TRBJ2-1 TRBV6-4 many CASSDSGGGRNEQFF
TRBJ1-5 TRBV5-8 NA CASSLEGNSNQPQHF
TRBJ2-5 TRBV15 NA CATSRAAGTSFSQYF
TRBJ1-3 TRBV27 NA CASSFSRGGNTIYF
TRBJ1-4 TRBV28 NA CASSFEYEKLFF